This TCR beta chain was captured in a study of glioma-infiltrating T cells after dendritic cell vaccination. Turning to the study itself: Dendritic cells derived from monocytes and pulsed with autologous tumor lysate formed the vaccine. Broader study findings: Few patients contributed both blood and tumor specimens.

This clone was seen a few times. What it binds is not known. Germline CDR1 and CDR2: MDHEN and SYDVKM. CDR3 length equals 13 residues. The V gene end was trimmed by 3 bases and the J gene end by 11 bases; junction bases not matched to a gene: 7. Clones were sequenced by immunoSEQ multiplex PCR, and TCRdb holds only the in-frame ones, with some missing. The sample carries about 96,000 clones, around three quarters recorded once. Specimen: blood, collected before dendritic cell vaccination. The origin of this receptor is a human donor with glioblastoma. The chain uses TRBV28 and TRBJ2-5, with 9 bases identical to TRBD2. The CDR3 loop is CASSLAGGYKQYF. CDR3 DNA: TGTGCCAGCAGTTTGGCGGGAGGGTACAAGCAGTACTTC. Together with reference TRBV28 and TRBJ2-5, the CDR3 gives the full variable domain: DVKVTQSSRYLVKRTGEKVFLECVQDMDHENMFWYRQDPGLGLRLIYFSYDVKMKEKGDIPEGYSVSREKKERFSLILESASTNQTSMYLCASSLAGGYKQYFGPGTRLLVL.